This T cell receptor (beta chain) was captured in a study of vaccination effects on CD4 cells after COVID-19. TCRdb's table, derived via immunoSEQ multiplex PCR, lists solely in-frame clones and lacks some. The data contain approximately 11,000 clones, approximately 71% of them singletons. In the case of this clone: Antigen: not known.

CDR1 and CDR2 (germline): LNHDA, SQIVND (reference sequence). V lost 5 bases and J lost 0, with 11 bases in between. There are 14 residues in the CDR3. Sequencing was preceded by expansion of antigen-specific CD4+ T cells with viral peptide pools in the ViraFEST assay. It was after approximately 11 days of culture that CD4+ T cells were isolated. Two doses of either BNT162b2 or mRNA-1273 were given to each participant. Every well got a few million PBMC, which were grown with roughly 9.5 IU/ml IL-2 and 9 to 10 ug/ml peptides. Half the medium was replaced with IL-2 medium on days 3 and 7. The specimen comprised CD4+ T cells from PBMCs cultured with SARS-CoV-2 spike peptides, sampled after COVID-19 vaccination. The TCR sequence derives from a human donor who received a COVID-19 vaccine. This rearrangement joins TRBV19 to TRBJ2-7; TRBD1 or TRBD2 may be the D gene (5 bases each). The CDR3 nucleotides are TGTGCCAGTAGTGTCGGGGACCACTCCTACGAGCAGTACTTC. It is translated as CASSVGDHSYEQYF.